This T cell receptor (beta chain) was sequenced in a study of Graves' ophthalmopathy and Graves' hyperthyroidism. RNA transcripts were the template, and TCR beta CDR3 regions were amplified from them. RT-PCR with HTBI primers came first, then second-round multiplex PCR. TCRdb re-derived calls from the multiplex PCR reads in MiXCR, one entry per CDR3 protein. The data show around 470,000 distinct CDR3 sequences, roughly 14% seen once. Notes on the study in general: Also, most clonotypes expanded in the thyroid above 0.001 frequency appeared in blood.

CDR1 and CDR2 from the germline V gene are MNHEY and SVGAGI. Trimming stripped 7 bases from V and 1 base from J, with 7 bases between. The CDR3 runs 13 residues. This clonotype was seen ten or more times. Its target is not known. Sample: blood. The V and J genes are TRBV6-5 and TRBJ2-2; D may be TRBD1 (6 bases). The TCR sequence derives from a woman in her 30s with Graves' ophthalmopathy. For the CDR3, the DNA is TGTGCCAGCATGGACAGGAACACCGGGGAGCTGTTTTTT. This sequence encodes CASMDRNTGELFF.